This T cell receptor beta chain was found in a study of CD8 T cells in ankylosing spondylitis. Only a few counts were recorded for this clonotype. TCRdb used MiXCR to reprocess the 5' RACE reads, holding one entry per CDR3 protein. The sample yields around 340,000 distinct CDR3 sequences, 20% seen once. This CDR3 is 14 amino acids long. The germline V gene encodes CDR1 SQVTM and CDR2 ANQGSEA. V gave up 4 bases and J gave up 5 bases, with 14 bases separating them. The chain recombines TRBV29-1 with TRBJ2-2, with a tentative D call TRBD2 (6 bases). Sequencing was done on a sample of blood, either unsorted or a sorted T cell fraction (not recorded which). This sequence originates from a male donor with ankylosing spondylitis or in good health (not recorded which). The CDR3, as DNA: TGCAGCGTTGTAGGAGGGTCCGAAACCGGGGAGCTGTTTTTT. Translated: CSVVGGSETGELFF.